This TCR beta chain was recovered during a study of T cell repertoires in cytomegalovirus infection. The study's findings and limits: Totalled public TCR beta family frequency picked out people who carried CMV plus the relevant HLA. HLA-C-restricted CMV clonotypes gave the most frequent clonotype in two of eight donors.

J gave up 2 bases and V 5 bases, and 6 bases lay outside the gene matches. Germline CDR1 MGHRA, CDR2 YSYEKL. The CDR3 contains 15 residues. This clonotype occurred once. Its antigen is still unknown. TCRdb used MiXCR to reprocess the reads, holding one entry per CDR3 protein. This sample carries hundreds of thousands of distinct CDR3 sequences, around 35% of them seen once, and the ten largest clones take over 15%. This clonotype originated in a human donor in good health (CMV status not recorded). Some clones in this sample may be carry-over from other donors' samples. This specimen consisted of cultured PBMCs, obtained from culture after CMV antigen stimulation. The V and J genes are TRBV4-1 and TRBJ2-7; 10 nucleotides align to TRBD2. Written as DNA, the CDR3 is TGCGCCAGCAGCGGACGGACTAGCGGAACCTACGAGCAGTACTTC. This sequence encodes CASSGRTSGTYEQYF.